This T cell receptor (beta chain) was profiled in a study of T cell changes during pregnancy in multiple sclerosis. The CDR3 totals 12 residues. Germline CDR1 reads SNHLY; CDR2 reads FYNNEI. The germline V and J ends were trimmed by 8 bases and 2 bases, with 10 bases remaining between them. Generated by immunoSEQ multiplex PCR, the TCRdb table keeps only in-frame clones and is missing some. This table has 40,000 or so clones, approximately 90% appearing once. This specimen consisted of CD4+ T cells from peripheral blood mononuclear cells, obtained in the third trimester of pregnancy. This sequence was found in a female donor in good health, enrolled as a control in a pregnancy study. The chain links TRBV2 to TRBJ2-7; D not certain. The CDR3 spells CASEPETYEQYF. CDR3 nucleotide sequence: TGTGCCAGCGAACCCGAGACCTACGAGCAGTACTTC.